Shown below are 11 T cell receptor beta chains from a single sample sequenced in a study of blood T cell repertoires in COVID-19 (TCRdb year 2020). The library was made by the immunoSEQ multiplex PCR assay. As stored in TCRdb, this immuneACCESS dataset retains in-frame rearrangements with V and J assigned. A fraction of the clones does not appear; measured against another copy, unresolved V genes explain less than half of the discrepancy, and the remainder lacks a known reason. This sample gives some 62,000 clones in total; under 80% of them show up just once. The ten largest clones capture 18% of the sample. The sample consisted of peripheral blood. Every receptor here comes from a man between 60 and 70 years old with acute or convalescent COVID-19.

The V call is TRBV30, the J call TRBJ1-1; D is unclear. The CDR3 sequence is 15 residues long. The germline gives CDR1 GTSNPN, CDR2 SVGIG (reference sequence). The V end was cut by 1 base, the J end by 2 bases, with 14 bases between. The CDR3 is CAWSALRQRNTEAFF. CDR3 nucleotides: TGTGCCTGGAGTGCCCTGAGGCAGCGCAACACTGAAGCTTTCTTT.

The rearrangement links TRBV19 to TRBJ2-1, with D perhaps matching TRBD2 (7 bases). V was cut by 4 bases and J by 5 bases, with 18 bases left in between. Germline assignment: CDR1 LNHDA and CDR2 SQIVND (reference sequence). This CDR3 comprises 16 residues. CDR3 DNA: TGTGCCAGTAGTAGTGGAGGGCGGGGGCAGAACAATGAGCAGTTCTTC. This translates into CASSSGGRGQNNEQFF. Full variable domain (rest looked up from reference TRBV19 and TRBJ2-1): DGGITQSPKYLFRKEGQNVTLSCEQNLNHDAMYWYRQDPGQGLRLIYYSQIVNDFQKGDIAEGYSVSREKKESFPLTVTSAQKNPTAFYLCASSSGGRGQNNEQFFGPGTRLTVL.

This clone appeared once. V usage is TRBV7-9 and J usage is TRBJ2-1; TRBD2 matches 7 bases. Germline-derived CDR1 and CDR2 are SEHNR and FQNEAQ (reference sequence). The CDR3 has 14 amino acids. The trim removed 1 base at V and 8 bases at J, leaving 5 bases unmatched. As DNA, the CDR3 is TGTGCCAGCAGCTTAGGAACTAGCGTCGATGAGCAGTTCTTC. It translates to CASSLGTSVDEQFF.

V and J are TRBV5-1 and TRBJ2-4, with D maybe TRBD1 (7 bases). The V end lost 2 bases, the J end lost 1 base, and 16 bases lay between the germline ends. The CDR3 totals 17 residues. Germline V gene lookup returns CDR1 SGHRS and CDR2 YFSETQ. The CDR3 sequence: CASSLRQGAGAKNIQYF. The CDR3 DNA reads TGCGCCAGCAGCTTAAGACAGGGAGCGGGTGCCAAAAACATTCAGTACTTC.

This clone was counted a single time. This chain joins TRBV7-9 and TRBJ2-1, with 11 bases that match TRBD2. This CDR3 contains 15 residues. The germline V gene has CDR1 SEHNR and CDR2 FQNEAQ (reference sequence). Unmatched junction bases numbered 15, after V lost 5 bases and J lost 15 bases. DNA for the CDR3: TGTGCCAGCAGCCTAACTAGCGGGAGTAACGTGCTCCCGTTCTTC. Protein sequence: CASSLTSGSNVLPFF.

The chain uses TRBV7-9 and TRBJ2-5; D perhaps matches TRBD1 (6 bases). The CDR3 totals 16 residues. The V and J ends lost 5 bases and 4 bases respectively, with 20 bases between them. Germline CDR1 and CDR2: SEHNR and FQNEAQ (reference sequence). The CDR3 bases are TGTGCCAGCAGCGCCGGGTTAGGTCAGGGGATAGAGACCCAGTACTTC. Translated: CASSAGLGQGIETQYF.

The chain combines TRBV21-1 with TRBJ2-7; the table calls TRBD1, which could not be checked here. TRBV21-1 is recorded as a pseudogene. This CDR3 comprises 13 residues. The CDR3 reads CASSIRGRYEQYF. For the CDR3, the DNA is TGTGCCAGCAGCATCAGGGGGCGATACGAGCAGTACTTC.

The V gene is TRBV18, the J gene TRBJ2-7; D gene ambiguous. Looked up from germline, CDR1 is KGHSH and CDR2 is LQKENI. The CDR3 contains 14 residues. V lost 1 base and J lost 0, with 7 bases in between. CDR3 loop: CASSPLERSYEQYF. In DNA, the CDR3 is TGTGCCAGCTCACCACTAGAGCGCTCCTACGAGCAGTACTTC.

V gene TRBV2 combines with J gene TRBJ2-1; no firm D call. The CDR3 is 12 amino acids. Trimming pared 4 bases from V and 5 bases from J, leaving 6 bases between. Germline loops: CDR1 SNHLY, CDR2 FYNNEI. The CDR3 bases are TGTGCCAGCAGTGTGCGAGACAATGAGCAGTTCTTC. Encoded protein: CASSVRDNEQFF.

The chain couples TRBV11-2 to TRBJ2-3, with a tentative D call TRBD2 (5 bases). Trimming shortened V by 5 bases and J by 6 bases, and 12 bases separated the two germline ends. This CDR3 region has 13 residues. Germline V gene sequence: CDR1 SGHAT, CDR2 FQNNGV. CDR3 in amino acids: CASSQTPGDTQYF. In DNA form, the CDR3 reads TGTGCCAGCAGCCAGACCCCGGGGGATACGCAGTATTTT.

This clone has only a few counts. CDR3 residues: CATSRDQGTANTGELFF. CDR3 coding DNA: TGTGCCACCAGCAGAGATCAAGGGACAGCTAACACCGGGGAGCTGTTTTTT. This rearrangement joins TRBV15 to TRBJ2-2, with TRBD1 identical over 7 bases. The V and J ends lost 0 bases and 2 bases, in that order; junction bases with no gene match: 6. The CDR3 contains 17 residues. Germline CDR1 is LNHNV and CDR2 is YYDKDF (reference sequence).